Listed below are T cell receptor beta chains from one sample, sequenced in a study of T cells in Graves' hyperthyroidism and ophthalmopathy. One entry per CDR3 protein, called by TCRdb with MiXCR from the multiplex PCR reads. Among approximately 640,000 distinct CDR3 sequences listed, around 16% were seen once. Sequencing input: blood. All receptors derive from a young woman with Graves' hyperthyroidism. The CDR3 runs from the conserved cysteine through the conserved F or W.

j_call,v_call,cdr3_aa
TRBJ1-2,TRBV30,CAWSVLMGYGYTF
TRBJ2-5,TRBV28,CASSFQGAYGETQYF
TRBJ1-2,TRBV12-3/TRBV12-4,CASSFSGRPYGYTF
TRBJ2-1,TRBV20-1,CSARGGGAGGRVGEQFF
TRBJ1-5,TRBV20-1,CSARDARSNQPQHF
TRBJ2-5,TRBV30,CAWGQGDEETQYF
TRBJ1-5,TRBV7-2,CASSLGGGDGNQPQHF
TRBJ2-2,TRBV7-3,CASSLIAGAPGGLFF
TRBJ1-3,TRBV6-1,CASSQPPFDKDSGNTIYF
TRBJ1-3,TRBV6-1,CASSEAGPGLRFSGNTIYF
TRBJ2-2,TRBV28,CASKPAVSGDTGELFF
TRBJ1-6,TRBV10-2,CASSDGNSPLHF
TRBJ2-7,TRBV13,CASSSTGEQYF
TRBJ2-1,TRBV24-1,CATAGTSGIRSDEQFF
TRBJ2-4,TRBV19,CASNGQDDIQYF
TRBJ2-1,TRBV12-5,CASGHGQGKNEQFF
TRBJ1-1,TRBV18,CASSSSSNTEAFF
TRBJ2-3,TRBV30,CAWCRGLTDTQYF
TRBJ1-2,TRBV6-1,CASSEVNSFYGYTF
TRBJ2-1,TRBV4-2,CASSQVRLATYNEQFF
TRBJ2-1,TRBV19,CASFDRYNEQFF
TRBJ2-5,TRBV20-1,CRVEGRLQETQYF
TRBJ2-4,TRBV27,CASSFGGSTGNIQYF
TRBJ2-1,TRBV19,CASSIDGSYNEQFF
TRBJ2-5,TRBV28,CASSLGQGNPQETQYF
TRBJ2-1,TRBV19,CASSMGTNEQFF
TRBJ2-3,TRBV7-9,CASSLLGAAGTDTQYF
TRBJ2-7,TRBV27,CASMTSGTSYEQYF